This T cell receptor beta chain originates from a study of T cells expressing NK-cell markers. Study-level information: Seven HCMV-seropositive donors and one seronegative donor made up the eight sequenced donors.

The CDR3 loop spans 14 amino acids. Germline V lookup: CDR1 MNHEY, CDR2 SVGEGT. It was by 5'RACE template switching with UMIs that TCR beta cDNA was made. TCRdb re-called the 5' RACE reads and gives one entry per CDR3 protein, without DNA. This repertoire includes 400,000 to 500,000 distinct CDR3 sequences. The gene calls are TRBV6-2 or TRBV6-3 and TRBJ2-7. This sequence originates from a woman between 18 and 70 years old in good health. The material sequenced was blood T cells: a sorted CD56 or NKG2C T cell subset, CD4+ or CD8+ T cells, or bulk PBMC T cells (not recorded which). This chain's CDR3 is CASIDQLTPYEQYF.